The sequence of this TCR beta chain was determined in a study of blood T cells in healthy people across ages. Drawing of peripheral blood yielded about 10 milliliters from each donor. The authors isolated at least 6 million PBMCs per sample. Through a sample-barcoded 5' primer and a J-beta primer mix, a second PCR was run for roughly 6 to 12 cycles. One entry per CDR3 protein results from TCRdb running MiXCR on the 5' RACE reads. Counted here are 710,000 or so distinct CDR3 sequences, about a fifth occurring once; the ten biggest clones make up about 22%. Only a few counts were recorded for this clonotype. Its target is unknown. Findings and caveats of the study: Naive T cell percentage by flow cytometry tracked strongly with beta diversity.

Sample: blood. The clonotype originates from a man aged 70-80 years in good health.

The CDR3 region has the DNA TGTGCCAGCAGTTCCCCCGGACTAGCGGAGACCGGGGAGCTGTTTTTT. Protein: CASSSPGLAETGELFF. The chain joins TRBV6-2 or TRBV6-3 to TRBJ2-2; 10 nucleotides agree with TRBD2. CDR3 length: 16 residues. V lost 4 bases and J lost 5; bases outside the gene matches: 7. The germline CDR1 and CDR2 sequences are MNHEY and SVGEGT.